This T cell receptor beta chain was documented in a study of CD8+ T cells in alopecia areata (dated 2018 in TCRdb). Study-wide context: The treated patients, all with moderate-to-severe alopecia areata, were enrolled in an open-label pilot trial of oral tofacitinib given at 5 to 10 mg twice daily. Scalp clonality was compared among normal scalp (n=4), patchy alopecia areata scalp (n=8), and alopecia totalis/universalis scalp (n=8). Patients stayed on tofacitinib for 6 to 18 months and then had 6 months of follow-up off drug so that delayed response and recurrence could be assessed. In humans, TCRbeta sequencing was performed on scalp tissue and on sorted CD4+ and CD8+ peripheral blood T cells from healthy controls and from patients with patchy or totalis/universalis alopecia areata. Disease severity in treated patients was measured with the SALT score, which quantifies the percentage of affected scalp surface area. TCRbeta CDR3 regions were amplified by immunoSEQ multiplex PCR with 35 Vbeta forward and 13 Jbeta reverse primers. To study T cell clonal expansion in alopecia areata, the researchers applied high-throughput TCRbeta sequencing to both the C3H/HeJ mouse model and human patients. Patients on tofacitinib were biopsied at baseline and after 4 and 24 weeks of treatment, and several of the patients also had a later scalp biopsy. RNA was obtained with the PAXgene miRNA kit for fixed scalp, the miRNeasy kit for PBMCs, and the RNeasy kit for mouse skin. The study at large found these results: Because the treated cohort was small and had just a single nonresponder, larger studies are needed to establish links between baseline CD8+ expansion and response. TCR sequences shared between patients were less clear than in mice, possibly partly because of HLA diversity in the patient population. During tofacitinib treatment, many expanded lesional clones stuck around in both scalp and blood, and this persistence may partly explain why relapse happens after treatment is stopped. Compared with normal scalp, lesional scalp, particularly in alopecia totalis/universalis, had higher clonality and more expanded CD8+ clones, which suggests antigenic drive. Tofacitinib significantly decreased scalp clonality and the number of expanded CD8+ clones among the top 100 scalp clones. Resident alphabeta T cells in normal human skin are also sequenced, complicating scalp TCR repertoire analysis, unlike mouse skin dominated by gammadelta T cells.

V is reduced by 3 bases and J by 4 bases, leaving a spacing of 9 bases between them. CDR1 and CDR2 are read off the germline V gene (reference sequence) as GTSNPN and SVGIG. The CDR3 sequence holds 12 residues, the cysteine and phenylalanine included. Just CDR3 DNA is preserved here, 36 bases in frame from base 1. The label giving this sample's time point can be read as: 24 weeks on oral tofacitinib. The treatment or condition label on this specimen signifies: oral pan-JAK inhibitor, 5-10 mg twice daily. From alopecia areata patients, peripheral blood was collected along with lesional scalp punch biopsies. PBMCs were separated by density centrifugation and stained for CD3, CD4 and CD8, after which CD4+ and CD8+ T cells were sorted on a FACSAria. Comments on this clone: No antigen is known for it. No per-base quality is available; no much larger clone lies one base away.

The method behind the library was the immunoSEQ multiplex PCR assay. For TCR sequencing, RNA was extracted from every sample and reverse transcribed into cDNA to serve as template. First-strand cDNA was synthesized using SuperScript III with a 2:1 mix of oligo-dT and random hexamers. Amplification bias was assessed with a synthetic immune receptor repertoire, and residual bias was removed computationally. As for how the authors treated the data: Raw reads were preprocessed to remove errors, and CDR3 was defined according to IMGT conventions as the region from the conserved cysteine to phenylalanine. Clonality was computed as 1 minus the Shannon entropy, with the entropy normalized by log2 of the number of productive unique TCRs. Whether each scalp clone was CD4 or CD8 was inferred by checking scalp TCRbeta sequences against the CD4 and CD8 repertoires from sorted blood. TCRdb's version of the immuneACCESS table is confined to in-frame rearrangements and falls short of the full clone set. An unresolved V gene accounts for under half of the shortfall where checked; the remainder is of unknown origin. The DNA was the basis for D and trimming; V, J and clone size are from that table. The sample data list under 350,000 clones, and roughly 60% of these were observed just once. The ten largest clones capture more than 1.5% of the sample.

The source of this sequence is a human donor with alopecia areata. Source: CD4+ T cells sorted from blood, taken at week 24, from a patient treated with tofacitinib. The chain links TRBV30 with TRBJ2-5, with TRBD1 tentatively as D gene (5 bases match). The CDR3 amino acid sequence is: CAWSLDRETQYF. The nucleotides read TGTGCCTGGAGCCTCGACAGAGAGACCCAGTACTTC.